This T cell receptor (beta chain) was obtained from a study of T cell responses to AZD1222 COVID-19 vaccine. The overall study: The study pooled second doses at about 4 or about 12 weeks. Findings of the study overall: Reports say nearly half of spike-specific TCRs go after unmutated variant regions. There were vaccine-associated CD4 TCRs across spike, dominant at 160-218 and 743-854.

Measured with immunoSEQ multiplex PCR; TCRdb has only the in-frame clones, and not every one. In the table there are 110,000 to 150,000 clones, approximately 83% of which are singletons. From germline, CDR1 is ENHRY and CDR2 SYGVKD. The CDR3 length is 15 residues. V shed 10 bases and J 5 bases; nucleotides not matched to a gene: 12. Details on this clone: Its target is not known.

This chain links TRBV10-3 with TRBJ2-5; TRBD2 matches 11 bases. This clonotype was sampled from an adult in good health. Here the sequenced sample was peripheral blood, taken on day 0 of AZD1222 vaccination. This CDR3 is CATVPGLAERETQYF. In DNA form, the CDR3 reads TGTGCCACAGTCCCGGGACTAGCGGAAAGGGAGACCCAGTACTTC.